The entry below gives a single T cell receptor beta chain sequence along with its context. Sequencing was performed with immunoSEQ multiplex PCR; in TCRdb, only in-frame clones are kept and a portion is missing. The sample comprises over 250,000 clones, approximately 83% of which are singletons, and about an eighth rests with the top ten. This entry comes from a study of blood T cell repertoires in COVID-19. Germline CDR1 WNHNN, CDR2 SYGVQD (reference sequence). The CDR3 runs 15 residues. V was pared by 5 bases and J by 4 bases, with 6 bases of the junction left unmatched. Input material: peripheral blood. This clonotype was sampled from a human donor in a cohort sampled during active COVID-19. The rearrangement uses TRBV10-1 and TRBJ1-3; 9 positions match TRBD1. The CDR3 DNA follows: TGCGCCAGCAGTCCGGGACAGGGAAGCGGAAACACCATATATTTT. It is translated as CASSPGQGSGNTIYF.